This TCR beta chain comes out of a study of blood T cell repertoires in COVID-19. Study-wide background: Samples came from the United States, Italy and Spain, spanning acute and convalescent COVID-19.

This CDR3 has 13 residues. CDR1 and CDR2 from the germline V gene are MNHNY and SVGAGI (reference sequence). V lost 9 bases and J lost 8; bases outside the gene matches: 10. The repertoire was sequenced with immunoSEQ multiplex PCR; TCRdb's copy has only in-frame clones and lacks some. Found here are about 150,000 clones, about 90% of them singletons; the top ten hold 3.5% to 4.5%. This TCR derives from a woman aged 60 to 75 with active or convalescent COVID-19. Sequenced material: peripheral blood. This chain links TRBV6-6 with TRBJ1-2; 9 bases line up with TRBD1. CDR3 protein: CASSRTGGIGYTF. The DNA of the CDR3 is TGTGCCAGTTCTAGAACAGGGGGCATCGGCTACACCTTC.